Presented here are 14 T cell receptor beta chains from one specimen sequenced in a study of blood T cell repertoires in COVID-19. Sequenced by immunoSEQ multiplex PCR; TCRdb stores in-frame clones only, minus some. Found here are approximately 300,000 clones, around 85% of them singletons; the top ten hold 0.75% to 0.95%. Material for sequencing was peripheral blood. Source of these receptors: a human donor with COVID-19, enrolled during active disease. The donor label of this sample is uncertain.

In its sample, this clone was seen a few times. This rearrangement joins TRBV2 to TRBJ1-6; 7 nucleotides align to TRBD1. The V gene end was trimmed by 7 bases and the J gene end by 10 bases; junction bases not matched to a gene: 10. This CDR3 comprises 14 residues. Germline V CDR1 and CDR2: SNHLY, FYNNEI. This CDR3 is CASTLTGVESPLHF. In nucleotides, the CDR3 is TGTGCCAGCACCCTAACAGGGGTCGAATCACCCCTCCACTTT. Combining the CDR3 with reference TRBV2 and TRBJ1-6 gives the whole variable domain EPEVTQTPSHQVTQMGQEVILRCVPISNHLYFYWYRQILGQKVEFLVSFYNNEISEKSEIFDDQFSVERPDGSNFTLKIRSTKLEDSAMYFCASTLTGVESPLHFGNGTRLTVT.

The chain carries TRBV19 and TRBJ2-5; no clear D gene. The CDR3 extends over 14 amino acids. Germline lookup yields CDR1 LNHDA and CDR2 SQIVND (reference sequence). The V gene lost 4 bases and the J gene lost 1 base, with 10 bases spanning the gap. CDR3 coding DNA: TGTGCCAGTAGTACCCTAGGAGCCCAAGAGACCCAGTACTTC. Translated, it gives CASSTLGAQETQYF.

Written as DNA, the CDR3 is TGTGCCAGCTCTCCTCGGACCCTAGCGGGAGTGAGAGAGACCCAGTACTTC. Protein sequence: CASSPRTLAGVRETQYF. The V gene is TRBV18, the J gene TRBJ2-5; 10 bases fit TRBD2. From germline, CDR1 is KGHSH and CDR2 LQKENI. The V segment lost 6 bases and the J segment 4 bases; nucleotides outside the gene matches: 14. The length of the CDR3 is 17 residues.

J is TRBJ2-2 and V is TRBV19; 7 bases agree with TRBD2. The germline gives CDR1 LNHDA, CDR2 SQIVND (reference sequence). The V segment lost 3 bases and the J segment 4 bases; nucleotides outside the gene matches: 5. CDR3 size: 15 residues. The CDR3 spells CASSMRGGGTGELFF. CDR3 bases: TGTGCCAGTAGTATGCGCGGGGGAGGCACCGGGGAGCTGTTTTTT.

The J gene is TRBJ1-4, the V gene TRBV28; TRBD1 might be the D (5 bases). Trimming cost V 8 bases and J 3 bases, with 13 bases left between them. The germline V gene encodes CDR1 MDHEN and CDR2 SYDVKM. There are 14 residues in the CDR3. In DNA, the CDR3 is TGTGCCAGCGCGACAGCCACGTCTAATGAAAAACTGTTTTTT. Translating it yields CASATATSNEKLFF.

The chain recombines TRBV23-1 with TRBJ1-2; 8 nucleotides match TRBD1. TRBV23-1 is marked as an open reading frame, function uncertain. The length of the CDR3 is 15 residues. The V segment lost 3 bases and the J segment 2 bases; nucleotides outside the gene matches: 5. The DNA of the CDR3 is TGCGCCAGCAGTCACCAAGACAGGGGAAACTATGGCTACACCTTC. This encodes CASSHQDRGNYGYTF.

The chain recombines TRBV3-1 (or the pseudogene TRBV3-2) with TRBJ1-4; 7 bases fit TRBD1. The germline CDR1 and CDR2 sequences are LGHDT and YNNKEL (reference sequence). The junction had 5 bases not matched to a gene; V was cut back by 6 bases and J by 4 bases. This CDR3 region has 14 residues. CDR3 bases: TGTGCCAGCAGACAGGGACAGTATAATGAAAAACTGTTTTTT. Amino acid sequence: CASRQGQYNEKLFF.

The rearrangement joins TRBV6-5 to TRBJ1-1; TRBD1 aligns across 7 bases. V was pared by 7 bases and J by 11 bases, with 13 bases of the junction left unmatched. The CDR3 runs 13 residues. Germline V lookup: CDR1 MNHEY, CDR2 SVGAGI. The CDR3 coding sequence is TGTGCCAGCAAATGGGAGAGACAGGGAACGGCTTTCTTT. Translation: CASKWERQGTAFF.

This clone has only one observation. The chain employs TRBV7-9 and TRBJ1-3; 7 nucleotides line up with TRBD1. The junction had 1 base not matched to a gene; V was cut back by 4 bases and J by 4 bases. Germline CDR1 SEHNR, CDR2 FQNEAQ (reference sequence). The CDR3 extends over 13 amino acids. The CDR3 loop reads CASSWGQGNTIYF. CDR3 nucleotide sequence: TGTGCCAGCAGCTGGGGACAGGGAAACACCATATATTTT.

This chain joins TRBV7-9 and TRBJ2-1; 7 bases align to TRBD2. This CDR3 region has 14 residues. Germline assignment: CDR1 SEHNR and CDR2 FQNEAQ (reference sequence). Trimming took 5 bases from V and 10 from J; bases not matched to a gene: 11. CDR3 sequence (DNA): TGTGCCAGCAGCCTCACTAGCGTAGAGGGAGAGCAGTTCTTC. Encoded protein: CASSLTSVEGEQFF. The full variable domain, completed using reference TRBV7-9 and TRBJ2-1, is DTGVSQNPRHKITKRGQNVTFRCDPISEHNRLYWYRQTLGQGPEFLTYFQNEAQLEKSRLLSDRFSAERPKGSFSTLEIQRTEQGDSAMYLCASSLTSVEGEQFFGPGTRLTVL.

The chain is built from TRBV7-3 and TRBJ1-2; the match to TRBD1 covers 7 bases. With V trimmed by 1 base and J by 7 bases, 12 bases remained unmatched. This CDR3 contains 16 residues. Germline-derived CDR1 and CDR2 are SGHTA and FQGTGA. CDR3 in amino acids: CASSLSSASGGSGYTF. Written as DNA, the CDR3 is TGTGCCAGCAGCTTAAGCTCGGCCTCAGGGGGAAGTGGCTACACCTTC. Using reference TRBV7-3 and TRBJ1-2 for the parts outside the CDR3, the full variable domain is GAGVSQTPSNKVTEKGKYVELRCDPISGHTALYWYRQSLGQGPEFLIYFQGTGAADDSGLPNDRFFAVRPEGSVSTLKIQRTERGDSAVYLCASSLSSASGGSGYTFGSGTRLTVV.

This clone was recorded a few times. The rearrangement joins TRBV6-1 to TRBJ1-4; D may be TRBD1 (5 bases). The CDR3 runs 15 residues. Trimming removed 2 bases from V and 7 bases from J, with 14 bases in between. The germline V gene encodes CDR1 MNHNS and CDR2 SASEGT. CDR3: CASSELGQGSEKLFF. In DNA, the CDR3 is TGTGCCAGCAGTGAATTAGGGCAGGGTAGTGAAAAACTGTTTTTT.

The V call is TRBV28, the J call TRBJ1-2; TRBD1 might be the D (5 bases). V dropped 3 bases and J dropped 0 bases, with 11 bases sitting between them. The CDR3 loop spans 15 amino acids. Germline assignment: CDR1 MDHEN and CDR2 SYDVKM. CDR3 DNA sequence: TGTGCCAGCAGTTTGTCACAGGAAACTAACTATGGCTACACCTTC. Translating gives CASSLSQETNYGYTF.

The chain recombines TRBV30 with TRBJ2-7; tentative D call: TRBD1 (5 bases). Germline V gives CDR1 GTSNPN, CDR2 SVGIG (reference sequence). The CDR3 length is 12 residues. Trimming removed 3 bases at V and 3 bases at J, with 9 bases between. The CDR3 reads CAWSDRSYEQYF. DNA for the CDR3: TGTGCCTGGAGCGACAGAAGCTACGAGCAGTACTTC.